A selection of T cell receptor beta chains follows, all from one sample in a study of T cell changes during pregnancy in multiple sclerosis. TCRdb keeps only in-frame clones here, not all; method: immunoSEQ multiplex PCR. The sample shows roughly 75,000 clones, roughly 92% of them seen only once. Material: peripheral blood, obtained in the third trimester of pregnancy. The receptors here all came from a female donor in good health, enrolled as a control in a pregnancy study. The CDR3 runs from the conserved cysteine through the conserved F or W. The D gene is left open where the match is weak. Clone size is shown for a subset of rows, as once, few, many or a class of expanded clone.

J | size | V | D | DNA | CDR3
TRBJ2-5 | NA | TRBV28 | TRBD1 | TGTGCCAGCAGTCTGGTAAAGGGACAGCAAGAGACCCAGTACTTC | CASSLVKGQQETQYF
TRBJ1-3 | NA | TRBV4-1 | NA | TGCGCCAGCAGCCGCGACGGAACAGGGGGAAACACCATATATTTT | CASSRDGTGGNTIYF
TRBJ1-2 | NA | TRBV7-9 | TRBD1 | TGTGCCAGCGGACAGGGTTGGGACTATGGCTACACCTTC | CASGQGWDYGYTF
TRBJ2-7 | NA | TRBV6-1 | NA | TGTGCCAGCAGTGAAATTTGGACGGAGGGGGAGCAGTACTTC | CASSEIWTEGEQYF
TRBJ2-5 | few | TRBV5-1 | NA | TGCGCCAGCAGCTTGGCCGGGAAGGAGACCCAGTACTTC | CASSLAGKETQYF
TRBJ2-1 | NA | TRBV5-1 | TRBD1 | TGCGCCAGCAGCTTGGATTGGACAGGGTTGGATGAGCAGTTCTTC | CASSLDWTGLDEQFF
TRBJ2-7 | few | TRBV4-3 | NA | TGCGCCAGCAGCCAAGGACTTGATACCTACGAGCAGTACTTC | CASSQGLDTYEQYF
TRBJ2-7 | NA | TRBV28 | NA | TGTGCCAGCAGTTTAACGCGTACTAGGGAGCAGTACTTC | CASSLTRTREQYF
TRBJ1-1 | NA | TRBV2 | NA | TGTGCCAGCAGTGAACGCAGGGATATGTTTGCTTTCTTT | CASSERRDMFAFF
TRBJ1-1 | NA | TRBV7-9 | NA | TGTGCCAGCAGCTTAGAGAGGTCCACTGAAGCTTTCTTT | CASSLERSTEAFF
TRBJ1-1 | NA | TRBV7-9 | NA | TGTGCCAGCAGAGCCAAGGACTTGAACACTGAAGCTTTCTTT | CASRAKDLNTEAFF
TRBJ2-1 | NA | TRBV19 | TRBD1 | TGTGCCAGTAGTGGGACAGGAAAAGGTTCCTACAATGAGCAGTTCTTC | CASSGTGKGSYNEQFF
TRBJ2-1 | NA | TRBV18 | TRBD2 | TGTGCCAGCTCACCACACCTAGCGGGAACCACCAAGGACAATGAGCAGTTCTTC | CASSPHLAGTTKDNEQFF
TRBJ2-3 | NA | TRBV14 | NA | TGTGCCAGCAGCCGGAGCGGGTCCGGTACGCAGTATTTT | CASSRSGSGTQYF
TRBJ1-4 | NA | TRBV4-2 | NA | TGTGCCAGCAGTCCAGGCCTCAACGGAGAAAAACTGTTTTTT | CASSPGLNGEKLFF
TRBJ2-7 | NA | TRBV18 | TRBD1 | TGTGCCAGCTCACCAAGTGGACAGGGGAGCTACGAGCAGTACTTC | CASSPSGQGSYEQYF
TRBJ2-2 | NA | TRBV7-9 | TRBD2 | TGTGCCAGCAGCGACCCTGCGACCACTGGACTAGGAGGCACCGGGGAGCTGTTTTTT | CASSDPATTGLGGTGELFF
TRBJ2-5 | NA | TRBV13 | TRBD2 | TGTGCCAGCAGCTTAGGGCCGGGAGGGGGAGAGACCCAGTACTTC | CASSLGPGGGETQYF
TRBJ2-5 | once | TRBV7-2 | TRBD1 | TGTGCCAGCAGCACCCCGCGGACAGGCAAAGAGACCCAGTACTTC | CASSTPRTGKETQYF
TRBJ2-7 | once | TRBV9 | NA | TGTGCCAGCAGCGTAAGGGACACTCTCTACGAGCAGTACTTC | CASSVRDTLYEQYF
TRBJ2-3 | once | TRBV7-9 | NA | TGTGCCAGCAGCTTACCTTTGGGTAGCGGTGGGGATACGCAGTATTTT | CASSLPLGSGGDTQYF
TRBJ1-5 | NA | TRBV7-9 | NA | TGTGCCAGCAGCGGAGTTGCGGGTAGCAATCAGCCCCAGCATTTT | CASSGVAGSNQPQHF
TRBJ1-1 | once | TRBV18 | TRBD1 | TGTGCCAGCTCACCACCGAGGACAGGGGGCAGGATCGCTGAAGCTTTCTTT | CASSPPRTGGRIAEAFF
TRBJ1-5 | NA | TRBV28 | NA | TGTGCCAGCAGTTTCGGTTCGGCCCAGCATTTT | CASSFGSAQHF
TRBJ2-7 | NA | TRBV7-3 | NA | TGTGCCAGCAGCCGAACGGCTACAGGGAGTGGGTACGAGCAGTACTTC | CASSRTATGSGYEQYF
TRBJ2-7 | NA | TRBV30 | TRBD2 | TGTGCCTGGAGGGTAGCGGGAGGGGGTGCTCAGCAGTACTTC | CAWRVAGGGAQQYF
TRBJ2-4 | once | TRBV6-1 | NA | TGTGCCAGCAGTGAAGACAGGGGAGGCATTCAGTACTTC | CASSEDRGGIQYF
TRBJ1-2 | NA | TRBV2 | NA | TGTGCCAGCCGTCAAGGGCAGGGGAACTATGGCTACACCTTC | CASRQGQGNYGYTF
TRBJ1-6 | NA | TRBV19 | NA | TGTGCCAGCCAAGGACAGATTAATTCACCCCTCCACTTT | CASQGQINSPLHF
TRBJ1-6 | NA | TRBV2 | TRBD1 | TGTGCCAGCAACGGACAGGGGGATTCACCCCTCCACTTT | CASNGQGDSPLHF
TRBJ1-4 | NA | TRBV7-8 | NA | TGTGCCAGCACCCTAAGCCCGAAAGATGAAAAACTGTTTTTT | CASTLSPKDEKLFF
TRBJ2-7 | NA | TRBV4-3 | NA | TGCGCCAGCAGCCCGGCGGGCGGGACTTACGAGCAGTACTTC | CASSPAGGTYEQYF
TRBJ1-2 | few | TRBV7-9 | NA | TGTGCCGACTACGGAGCTTATGGCTACACCTTC | CADYGAYGYTF
TRBJ1-5 | few | TRBV7-9 | TRBD1 | TGTGCCAGCAGCCCCCCAGGGGGCCCCAATCAGCCCCAGCATTTT | CASSPPGGPNQPQHF
TRBJ2-1 | NA | TRBV7-3 | NA | TGTGCCAGCAGCTTGGATTATAGCAGTGAGCAGTTCTTC | CASSLDYSSEQFF
TRBJ2-1 | NA | TRBV28 | TRBD2 | TGTGCCAGCAGTTCCCCTGCCGGGGGGAGACCCAATGAGCAGTTCTTC | CASSSPAGGRPNEQFF
TRBJ1-4 | few | TRBV28 | TRBD1 | TGTGCCAGCTGGGGACAGGGGGAAAAACTGTTTTTT | CASWGQGEKLFF
TRBJ2-3 | NA | TRBV11-2 | TRBD2 | TGTGCCAGCAGCCCGACTAGCGGCACAGATACGCAGTATTTT | CASSPTSGTDTQYF
TRBJ2-7 | few | TRBV27 | TRBD2 | TGTGCCAGCAGTGGTGGGACTAGCGTCTACGAGCAGTACTTC | CASSGGTSVYEQYF
TRBJ2-7 | NA | TRBV2 | NA | TGTGCCAGCACCGGACAGAGCTCCTACGAGCAGTACTTC | CASTGQSSYEQYF
TRBJ2-2 | NA | TRBV6-5 | TRBD1 | TGTGCCAGCAGTTACTCTGGGACAGGGCCTGGGGAGCTGTTTTTT | CASSYSGTGPGELFF
TRBJ1-2 | NA | TRBV27 | NA | TGTGCCAGCGGCCGTGGCCTTAATAACTATGGCTACACCTTC | CASGRGLNNYGYTF
TRBJ1-1 | NA | TRBV5-3 | NA | TGTGCCAGAAGCTTGTGGGGGGGCTATAGCACTGAAGCTTTCTTT | CARSLWGGYSTEAFF